The clone carrying this T cell receptor beta chain has a handful of counts. Antigen: not known. By 5'RACE template switching, TCR cDNA was produced, with a universal primer site and UMIs added in the process. From the 5' RACE reads, TCRdb called clonotypes with MiXCR, one entry per CDR3 protein. The table lists approximately 330,000 distinct CDR3 sequences, approximately 13% of them singletons. This sample was included in a study of T cells after yellow fever vaccination. At the level of the study: Where fractions had low cell numbers, libraries were prepared from them with the SMART-Seq v4 Ultra Low Input RNA kit.

Study-wide points: A weaker secondary response peaked on day 5, the primary on day 15. The presence of abundant clonotypes contaminating from the bulk population was possible in FACS-sorted repertoires.

The CDR3 is made up of 14 amino acids. The germline CDR1 and CDR2 sequences are MNHNS and SASEGT. The V gene end was trimmed by 6 bases and the J gene end by 6 bases; junction bases not matched to a gene: 6. This clonotype was sampled from a man younger than 35 who received the YFV17D yellow fever vaccine. Source: CD4+ T cells sorted from PBMCs, taken 15 days after the yellow fever booster vaccination. This rearrangement joins TRBV6-1 to TRBJ2-1; 9 nucleotides match TRBD2. In DNA form, the CDR3 reads TGTGCCAGCAGGAGCGGGGGGCCTAGCAATGAGCAGTTCTTC. This encodes CASRSGGPSNEQFF.